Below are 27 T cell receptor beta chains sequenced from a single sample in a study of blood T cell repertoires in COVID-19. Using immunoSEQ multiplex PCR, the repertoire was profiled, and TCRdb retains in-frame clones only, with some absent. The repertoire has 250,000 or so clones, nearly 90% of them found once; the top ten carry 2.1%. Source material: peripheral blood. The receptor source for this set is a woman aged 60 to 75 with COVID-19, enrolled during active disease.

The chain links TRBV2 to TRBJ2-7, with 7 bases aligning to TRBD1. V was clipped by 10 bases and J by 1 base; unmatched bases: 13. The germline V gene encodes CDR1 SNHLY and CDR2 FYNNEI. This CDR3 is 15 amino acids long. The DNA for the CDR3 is TGTGCCACCCAAAACAGGGGCGCCAGTTCCTACGAGCAGTACTTC. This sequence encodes CATQNRGASSYEQYF.

CDR3 amino acids: CASSPGNTIYF. The CDR3 DNA is TGTGCCAGCAGCCCAGGAAACACCATATATTTT. The chain is built from TRBV14 and TRBJ1-3, with D uncertain. The CDR3 has 11 residues. In germline, CDR1 is SGHDN, CDR2 FVKESK. Trimming removed 4 bases at V and 4 bases at J, with 2 bases between.

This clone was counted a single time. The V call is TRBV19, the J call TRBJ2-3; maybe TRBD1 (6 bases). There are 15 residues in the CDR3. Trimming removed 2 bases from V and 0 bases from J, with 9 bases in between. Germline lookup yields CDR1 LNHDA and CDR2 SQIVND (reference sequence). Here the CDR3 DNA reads TGTGCCAGTAGTATACGACAGGCTAGCACAGATACGCAGTATTTT. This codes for CASSIRQASTDTQYF.

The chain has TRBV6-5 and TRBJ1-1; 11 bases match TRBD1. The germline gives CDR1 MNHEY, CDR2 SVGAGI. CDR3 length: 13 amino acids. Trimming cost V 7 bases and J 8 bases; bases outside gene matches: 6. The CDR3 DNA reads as TGTGCCAGCAAGTTCCGGGACAGGGGGGAAGCTTTCTTT. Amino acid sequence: CASKFRDRGEAFF.

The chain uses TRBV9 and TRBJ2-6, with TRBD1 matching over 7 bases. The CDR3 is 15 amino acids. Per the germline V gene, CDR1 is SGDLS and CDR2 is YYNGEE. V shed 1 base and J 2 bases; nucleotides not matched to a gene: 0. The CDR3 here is CASSVQGAGANVLTF. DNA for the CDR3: TGTGCCAGCAGCGTACAGGGGGCTGGGGCCAACGTCCTGACTTTC.

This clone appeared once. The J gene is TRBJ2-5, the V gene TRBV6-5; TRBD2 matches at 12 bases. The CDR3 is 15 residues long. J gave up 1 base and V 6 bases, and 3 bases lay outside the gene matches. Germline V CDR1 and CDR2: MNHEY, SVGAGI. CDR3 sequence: CASRTSGGPQETQYF. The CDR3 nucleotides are TGTGCCAGCAGGACTAGCGGGGGACCCCAAGAGACCCAGTACTTC.

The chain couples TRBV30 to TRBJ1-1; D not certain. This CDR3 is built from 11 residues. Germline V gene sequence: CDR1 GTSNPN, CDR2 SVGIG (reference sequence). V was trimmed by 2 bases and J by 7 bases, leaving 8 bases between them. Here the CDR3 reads CAWSLAVEAFF. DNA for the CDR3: TGTGCCTGGAGTTTGGCGGTTGAAGCTTTCTTT.

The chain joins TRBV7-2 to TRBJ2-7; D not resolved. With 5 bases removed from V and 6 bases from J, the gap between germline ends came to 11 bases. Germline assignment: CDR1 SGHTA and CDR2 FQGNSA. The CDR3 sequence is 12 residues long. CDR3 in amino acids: CASSPPHGEQYF. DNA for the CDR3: TGTGCCAGCAGCCCCCCCCACGGCGAGCAGTACTTC.

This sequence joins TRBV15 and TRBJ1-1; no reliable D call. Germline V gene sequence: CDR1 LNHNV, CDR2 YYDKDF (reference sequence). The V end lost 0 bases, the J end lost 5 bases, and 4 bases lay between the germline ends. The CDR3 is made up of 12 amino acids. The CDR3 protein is CATSREETEAFF. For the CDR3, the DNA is TGTGCCACCAGCAGAGAGGAGACTGAAGCTTTCTTT.

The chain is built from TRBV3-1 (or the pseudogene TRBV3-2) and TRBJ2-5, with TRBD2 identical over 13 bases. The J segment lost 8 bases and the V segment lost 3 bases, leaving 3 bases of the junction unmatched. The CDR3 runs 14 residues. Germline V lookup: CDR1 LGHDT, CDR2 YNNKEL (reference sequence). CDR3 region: CASSQTSGGSTQYF. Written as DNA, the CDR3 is TGTGCCAGCAGCCAGACTAGCGGGGGGTCCACCCAGTACTTC.

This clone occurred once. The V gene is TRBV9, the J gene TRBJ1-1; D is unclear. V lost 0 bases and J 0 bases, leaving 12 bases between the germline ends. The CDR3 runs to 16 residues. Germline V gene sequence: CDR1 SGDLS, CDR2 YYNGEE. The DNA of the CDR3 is TGTGCCAGCAGCGTAGTTTCCCAGGTCATGAACACTGAAGCTTTCTTT. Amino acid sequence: CASSVVSQVMNTEAFF.

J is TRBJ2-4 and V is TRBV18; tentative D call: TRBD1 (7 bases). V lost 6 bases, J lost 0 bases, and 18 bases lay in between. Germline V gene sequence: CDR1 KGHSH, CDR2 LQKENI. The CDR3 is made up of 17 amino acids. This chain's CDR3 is CASSPGDRELAKNIQYF. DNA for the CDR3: TGTGCCAGCTCCCCGGGGGACAGAGAGCTAGCCAAAAACATTCAGTACTTC.

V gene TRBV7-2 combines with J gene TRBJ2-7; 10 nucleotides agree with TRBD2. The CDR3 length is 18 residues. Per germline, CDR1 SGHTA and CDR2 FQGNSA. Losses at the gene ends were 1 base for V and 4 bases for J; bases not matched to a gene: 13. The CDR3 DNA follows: TGTGCCAGCAGCTTAGTAACGGTGTGGCTAGCGGGGGAATACGAGCAGTACTTC. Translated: CASSLVTVWLAGEYEQYF.

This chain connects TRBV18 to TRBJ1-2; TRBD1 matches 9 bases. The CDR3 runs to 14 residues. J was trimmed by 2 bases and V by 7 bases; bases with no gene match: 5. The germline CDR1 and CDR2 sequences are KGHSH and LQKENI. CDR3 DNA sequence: TGTGCCAGCTATACGGACAGGGGCAACTATGGCTACACCTTC. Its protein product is CASYTDRGNYGYTF.

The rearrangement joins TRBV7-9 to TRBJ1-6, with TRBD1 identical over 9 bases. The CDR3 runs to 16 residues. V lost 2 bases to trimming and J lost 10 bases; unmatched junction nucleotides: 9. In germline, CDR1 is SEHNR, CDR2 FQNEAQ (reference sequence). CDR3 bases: TGTGCCAGCAGCTTACGTGGACAGGGGATAGAATCACCCCTCCACTTT. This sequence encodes CASSLRGQGIESPLHF.

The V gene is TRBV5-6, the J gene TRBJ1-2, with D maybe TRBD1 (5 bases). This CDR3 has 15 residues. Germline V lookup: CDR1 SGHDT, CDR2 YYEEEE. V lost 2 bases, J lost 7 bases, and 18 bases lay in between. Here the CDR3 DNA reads TGTGCCAGCAGCTTTCCCCAGGCAGGGTGGAGTGGCTACACCTTC. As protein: CASSFPQAGWSGYTF.

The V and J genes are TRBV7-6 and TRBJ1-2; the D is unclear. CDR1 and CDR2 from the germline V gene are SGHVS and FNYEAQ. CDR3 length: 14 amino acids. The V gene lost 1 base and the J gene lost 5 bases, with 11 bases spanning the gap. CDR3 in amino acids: CASSLGQLGYGYTF. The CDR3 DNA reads TGTGCCAGCAGCTTAGGACAACTAGGGTATGGCTACACCTTC.

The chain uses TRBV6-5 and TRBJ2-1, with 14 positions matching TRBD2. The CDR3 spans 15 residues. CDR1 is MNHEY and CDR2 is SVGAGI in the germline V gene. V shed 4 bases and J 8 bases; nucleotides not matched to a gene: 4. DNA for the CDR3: TGTGCCAGCAGTTTGACTAGCGGGGGGGCCGATGAGCAGTTCTTC. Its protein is CASSLTSGGADEQFF.

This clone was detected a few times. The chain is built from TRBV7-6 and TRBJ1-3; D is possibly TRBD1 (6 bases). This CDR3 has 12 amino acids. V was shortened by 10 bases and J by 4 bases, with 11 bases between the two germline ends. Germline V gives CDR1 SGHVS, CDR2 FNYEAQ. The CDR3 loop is CATKGVGNTIYF. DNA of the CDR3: TGTGCCACTAAGGGGGTGGGAAACACCATATATTTT.

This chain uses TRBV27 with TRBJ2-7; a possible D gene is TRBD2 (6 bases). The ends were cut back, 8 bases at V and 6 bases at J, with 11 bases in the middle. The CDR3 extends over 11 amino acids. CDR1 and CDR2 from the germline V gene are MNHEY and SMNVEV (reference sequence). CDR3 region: CASRRGGEQYF. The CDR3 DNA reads TGTGCCAGCCGGAGGGGTGGCGAGCAGTACTTC.

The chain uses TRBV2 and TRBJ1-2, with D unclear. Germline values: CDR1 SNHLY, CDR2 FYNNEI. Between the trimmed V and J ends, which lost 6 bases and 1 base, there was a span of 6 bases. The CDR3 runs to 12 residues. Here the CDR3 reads CASSRNNYGYTF. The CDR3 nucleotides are TGTGCCAGCAGCAGGAATAACTATGGCTACACCTTC.

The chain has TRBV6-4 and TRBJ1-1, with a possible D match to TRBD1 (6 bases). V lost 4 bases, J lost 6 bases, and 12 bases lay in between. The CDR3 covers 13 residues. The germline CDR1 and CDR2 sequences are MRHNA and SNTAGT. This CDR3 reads CASSAERGSEAFF. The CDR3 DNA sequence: TGTGCCAGCAGTGCCGAGAGGGGGTCTGAAGCTTTCTTT.

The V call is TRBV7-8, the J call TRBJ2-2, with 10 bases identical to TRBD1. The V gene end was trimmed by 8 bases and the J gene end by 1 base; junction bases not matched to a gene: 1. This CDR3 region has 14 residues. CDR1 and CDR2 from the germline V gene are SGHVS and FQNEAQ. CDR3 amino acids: CASRTGGNTGELFF. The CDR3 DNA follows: TGTGCCAGCCGGACAGGGGGGAACACCGGGGAGCTGTTTTTT. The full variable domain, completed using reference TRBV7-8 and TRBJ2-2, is GAGVSQSPRYKVAKRGQDVALRCDPISGHVSLFWYQQALGQGPEFLTYFQNEAQLDKSGLPSDRFFAERPEGSVSTLKIQRTQQEDSAVYLCASRTGGNTGELFFGEGSRLTVL.

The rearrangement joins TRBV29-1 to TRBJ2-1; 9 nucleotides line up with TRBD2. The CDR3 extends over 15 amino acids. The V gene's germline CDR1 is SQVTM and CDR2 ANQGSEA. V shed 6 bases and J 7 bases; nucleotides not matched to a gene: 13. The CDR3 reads CSVGSGGGPRNEQFF. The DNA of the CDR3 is TGCAGCGTAGGTAGCGGGGGCGGCCCCAGGAATGAGCAGTTCTTC.

CDR3 sequence: CASSPRTGGPYGYTF. The CDR3 DNA reads as TGCGCCAGCAGCCCAAGGACAGGGGGACCCTATGGCTACACCTTC. The chain recombines TRBV5-1 with TRBJ1-2, with 10 bases that match TRBD1. The ends lost 4 bases at V and 4 bases at J; junction bases unmatched: 7. Germline CDR1 is SGHRS and CDR2 is YFSETQ. The length of the CDR3 is 15 residues.

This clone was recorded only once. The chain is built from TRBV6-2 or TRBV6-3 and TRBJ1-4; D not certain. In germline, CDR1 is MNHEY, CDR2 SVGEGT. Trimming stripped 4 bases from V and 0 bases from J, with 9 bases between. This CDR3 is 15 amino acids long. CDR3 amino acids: CASSWLAATNEKLFF. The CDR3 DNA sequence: TGTGCCAGCAGTTGGTTAGCGGCAACTAATGAAAAACTGTTTTTT.

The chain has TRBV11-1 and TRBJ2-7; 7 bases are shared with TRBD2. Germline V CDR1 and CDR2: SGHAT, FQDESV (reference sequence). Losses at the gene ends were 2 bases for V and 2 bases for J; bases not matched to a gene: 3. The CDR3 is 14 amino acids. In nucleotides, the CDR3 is TGTGCCAGCAGCTTATTCCTAGCGGCCTACGAGCAGTACTTC. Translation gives CASSLFLAAYEQYF.